This entry concerns a single TCR beta chain. Antigen: not known. Regions amplified from RNA transcripts were the TCR beta CDR3 regions. A first-round RT-PCR of the TCR CDR3 used the HTBI primer set. From the multiplex PCR reads, TCRdb called clonotypes with MiXCR, one entry per CDR3 protein. The table has 500,000 to 600,000 distinct CDR3 sequences, 46% seen once. The data stem from a study of T cells in Graves' hyperthyroidism and ophthalmopathy. Study outcomes and limitations: Also found in blood were most expanded thyroid clonotypes above 0.001. The model predicted ophthalmopathy a median approximately 6 months before onset.

V dropped 2 bases and J dropped 5 bases, with 19 bases sitting between them. Germline V lookup: CDR1 ENHRY, CDR2 SYGVKD. This CDR3 is 16 amino acids long. Investigators excluded patients with uncontrolled infection, other autoimmune disease, pregnancy or lactation. V is TRBV10-3 and J is TRBJ2-7; TRBD1 is a possible D gene (6 bases). The receptor's source is an adult woman with Graves' disease, either hyperthyroidism or ophthalmopathy (not recorded which). The sequenced sample was peripheral blood or thyroid tissue (not recorded which). The CDR3 protein is CAISEPRGYRENEQYF. The CDR3 coding sequence is TGTGCCATCAGTGAGCCACGTGGCTACAGGGAAAACGAGCAGTACTTC.